The entry that follows covers one TCR beta chain sequence. This clonotype was observed a few times. The target of this receptor is not known. No qualities accompany the bases; no much larger clone lies one base away. This sample was included in a study of identical twins (dated by TCRdb to about 2016). With respect to the entire study: To test whether fetal clonotypes persist, this study deep-sequenced TCR alpha and beta repertoires from monozygotic twins, from unrelated adults of various ages, and from cord blood. Replicate twin experiments were performed at different times using different library preparation protocols to rule out contamination. General study outcomes and caveats: Abundant cord blood beta clonotypes had fewer insertions, young adult naive repertoires showed a similar but weaker trend, and memory repertoires showed no such trend. Recombination models systematically underestimated out-of-frame TCR alpha sharing in monozygotic twins but agreed with sharing between unrelated individuals. Out-of-frame TCR alpha sequences shared between twins showed an excess of low generation-probability sequences compared with coincidental sharing between unrelated individuals. Zero-insertion analyses could be partly confounded by invariant T cells such as MAIT and iNKT, although diverse VJ usage argued against such confounding for most clonotypes. Because the same donors could not be followed over many years, the conclusions depended on cross-sectional statistical analysis. In beta out-of-frame sequences, excess twin sharing was weaker, because having fewer shared sequences lowered the signal-to-noise ratio.

Every donor in the study was a healthy Caucasian. The twin cohort consisted of three pairs of female monozygotic twins, all aged roughly 18 to 29 years. Positive isolation kits from Invitrogen were used to isolate CD4+ and CD8+ T cell populations. Library prep was done by 5' RACE. Sequencer: Illumina HiSeq 2000. A universal primer binding site was introduced by template switching, and a unique molecular identifier was present in the final cDNA, enabling accurate counting of TCR cDNA molecules. First-strand cDNA for TCR alpha and beta chains was synthesized from specific primers in the conserved constant-segment region. Each cDNA library was double barcoded, with a SMART-Mk sample barcode plus Illumina barcodes, to control for contamination. Two successive PCR steps introduced TruSeq adapter sequences along with Illumina sample barcodes. TCR alpha and beta cDNA libraries were sequenced on the Illumina HiSeq platform with custom primers. Concerning the study's data processing: MiGEC processed the raw reads to extract unique molecular identifiers, while MiXCR was used to determine the CDR3 positions. Recombination models were inferred per individual with the repgenHMM and IGoR tools using an EM algorithm. Shared clonotypes were analyzed with the tcR package in R, and sharing was normalized by the product of cloneset sizes. Out-of-frame nonproductive sequences were analyzed to study raw recombination free of thymic and clonal selection effects. The public reads were quality trimmed at Q25 with fastp and then assembled into clones with MiXCR by TCRdb, keeping productive beta chains. Each CDR3 protein appears once, grouped with its most common genes and DNA. TCRdb assigned the V and J calls; the authors' analysis was not used. The sample table records approximately 530,000 distinct CDR3 sequences; about 22% of these occur just once. The ten most abundant clones make up about 0.48% of the sample.

From its cysteine to its phenylalanine, the CDR3 spans 15 amino acids. Only the CDR3 part of the read is kept: 45 bases, read in frame from the first base. The junction carries 18 bases between V and J, which are trimmed by 3 bases and 7 bases respectively. These same data were also listed under a study on yellow fever vaccine responses in identical twins. As the second study states: The T cell response to vaccination in identical twins was reported by the authors to appear partly convergent and partly personalized. In the study, vaccine-responding T cell clones were precisely tracked in identical twins.

The receptor comes from a woman aged 18 to 35 in good health. Sequencing was performed on CD4+ T cells sorted from blood. This chain is built from TRBV12-3 or TRBV12-4 and TRBJ1-1; the D gene assignment is ambiguous. The CDR3 region reads CASSFVGPTPGEAFF. The nucleotides are TGTGCCAGCAGTTTCGTAGGGCCAACTCCCGGTGAAGCTTTCTTT.